The clone carrying this TCR beta chain has just one count. What it binds is unknown. The germline gives CDR1 LNHDA, CDR2 SQIVND (reference sequence). V was shortened by 3 bases and J by 6 bases, with 12 bases between the two germline ends. The CDR3 spans 13 residues. Data came from immunoSEQ multiplex PCR; TCRdb stores just in-frame clones and leaves some out. Of more than 85,000 clones in the sample, more than 70% are singletons; the top ten hold approximately 15%. The sample comes from a study of T cell responses to AZD1222 COVID-19 vaccine. The study's findings and limits: Spike-specific TCR breadth and depth rose after two AZD1222 doses.

The sample was peripheral blood, taken on day 0 of AZD1222 vaccination. The sequence derives from an adult in good health. V usage is TRBV19 and J usage is TRBJ2-7; D gene uncertain. DNA for the CDR3: TGTGCCAGTAGTATCCGAGGCGACCGCGAGCAGTACTTC. Its protein is CASSIRGDREQYF.